The clone carrying this TCR beta chain was observed a single time. This specimen comes from a study of blood T cell repertoires in COVID-19. Study as a whole: The United States, Italy and Spain were the sources of the acute and convalescent COVID-19 samples. From T cells, B-cell-depleted T cells, or PBMCs came the material, which was cDNA or gDNA.

In the authors' methods: By means of reference gene primer amplification, nucleated cell counts were estimated. TCRdb's table, derived via immunoSEQ multiplex PCR, lists solely in-frame clones and lacks some. That table is the source of V, J and clone size, and D and trimming were worked out from the DNA. Found here are over 200,000 clones, roughly 94% of them singletons; the top ten hold around 1.2%. CDR3 size: 15 residues. With V trimmed by 4 bases and J by 0 bases, 1 base remained unmatched. In germline, CDR1 is SGHAT, CDR2 FQNNGV. Sequenced sample: peripheral blood. This sequence originates from a man aged 30 to 45 with acute or convalescent COVID-19. V gene TRBV11-2 combines with J gene TRBJ2-3, with TRBD2 matching over 10 bases. CDR3 bases: TGTGCCAGCAGCTATAGCGGGGGGAGCACAGATACGCAGTATTTT. Residues: CASSYSGGSTDTQYF.